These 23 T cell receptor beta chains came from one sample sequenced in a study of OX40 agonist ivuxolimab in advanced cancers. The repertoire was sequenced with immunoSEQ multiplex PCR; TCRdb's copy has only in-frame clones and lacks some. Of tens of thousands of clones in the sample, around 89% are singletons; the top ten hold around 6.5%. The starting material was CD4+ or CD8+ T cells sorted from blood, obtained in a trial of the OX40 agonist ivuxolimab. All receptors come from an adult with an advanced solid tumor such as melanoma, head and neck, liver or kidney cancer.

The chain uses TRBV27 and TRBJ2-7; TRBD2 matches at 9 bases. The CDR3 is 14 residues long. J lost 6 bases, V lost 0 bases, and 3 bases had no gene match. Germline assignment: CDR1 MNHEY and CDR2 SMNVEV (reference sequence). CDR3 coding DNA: TGTGCCAGCAGTTTATCGGTAGCGGGAGTCGAGCAGTACTTC. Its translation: CASSLSVAGVEQYF.

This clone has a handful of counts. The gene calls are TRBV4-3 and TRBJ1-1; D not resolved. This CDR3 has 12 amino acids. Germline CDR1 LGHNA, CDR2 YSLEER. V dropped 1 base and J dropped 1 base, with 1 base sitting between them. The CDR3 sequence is CASSQGNTEAFF. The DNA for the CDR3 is TGCGCCAGCAGCCAAGGGAACACTGAAGCTTTCTTT.

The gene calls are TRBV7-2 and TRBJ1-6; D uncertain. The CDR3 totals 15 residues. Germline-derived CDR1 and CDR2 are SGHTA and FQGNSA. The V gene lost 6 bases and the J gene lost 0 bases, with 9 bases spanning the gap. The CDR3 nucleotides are TGTGCCAGCAGAAGGGATAGCTCCTATAATTCACCCCTCCACTTT. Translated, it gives CASRRDSSYNSPLHF.

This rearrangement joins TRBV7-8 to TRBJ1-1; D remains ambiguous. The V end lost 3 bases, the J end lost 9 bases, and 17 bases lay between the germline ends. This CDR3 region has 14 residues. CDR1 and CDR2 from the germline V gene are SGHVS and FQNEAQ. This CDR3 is CASSLDARRNQAFF. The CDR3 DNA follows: TGTGCCAGCAGCTTGGATGCTCGCCGGAACCAAGCTTTCTTT.

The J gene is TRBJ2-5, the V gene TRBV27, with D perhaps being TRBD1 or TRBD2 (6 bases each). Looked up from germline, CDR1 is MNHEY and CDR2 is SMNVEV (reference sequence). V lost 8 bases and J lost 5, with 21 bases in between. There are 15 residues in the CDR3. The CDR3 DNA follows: TGTGCCAGCTCTTCAGTGGGGGGCGCAGGGGAGACCCAGTACTTC. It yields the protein CASSSVGGAGETQYF.

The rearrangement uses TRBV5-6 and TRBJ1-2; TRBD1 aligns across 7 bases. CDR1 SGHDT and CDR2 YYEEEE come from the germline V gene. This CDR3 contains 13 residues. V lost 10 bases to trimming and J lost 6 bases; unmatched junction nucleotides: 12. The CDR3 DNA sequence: TGTGCCGGCCGGGACAGCCTAGGGGATGGCTACACCTTC. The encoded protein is CAGRDSLGDGYTF.

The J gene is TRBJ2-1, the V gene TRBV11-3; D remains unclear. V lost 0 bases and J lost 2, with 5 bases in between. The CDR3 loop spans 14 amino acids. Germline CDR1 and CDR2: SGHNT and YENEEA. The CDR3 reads CASSLDVTYNEQFF. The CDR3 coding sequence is TGTGCCAGCAGCTTAGATGTTACCTACAATGAGCAGTTCTTC. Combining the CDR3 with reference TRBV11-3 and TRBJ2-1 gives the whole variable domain EAGVVQSPRYKIIEKKQPVAFWCNPISGHNTLYWYLQNLGQGPELLIRYENEEAVDDSQLPKDRFSAERLKGVDSTLKIQPAELGDSAVYLCASSLDVTYNEQFFGPGTRLTVL.

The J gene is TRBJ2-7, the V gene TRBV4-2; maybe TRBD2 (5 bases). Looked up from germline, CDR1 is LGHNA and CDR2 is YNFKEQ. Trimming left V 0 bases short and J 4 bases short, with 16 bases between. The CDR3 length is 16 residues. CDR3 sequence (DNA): TGTGCCAGCAGCCAAGATGGTACCGGACTCTCTTACGAGCAGTACTTC. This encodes CASSQDGTGLSYEQYF.

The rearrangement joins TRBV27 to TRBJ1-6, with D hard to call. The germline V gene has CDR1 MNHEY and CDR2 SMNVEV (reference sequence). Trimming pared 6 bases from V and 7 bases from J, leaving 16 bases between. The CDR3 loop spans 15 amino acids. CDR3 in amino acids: CASRSYSEGNSPLHF. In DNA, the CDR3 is TGTGCCAGCAGGTCCTACAGCGAGGGAAATTCACCCCTCCACTTT.

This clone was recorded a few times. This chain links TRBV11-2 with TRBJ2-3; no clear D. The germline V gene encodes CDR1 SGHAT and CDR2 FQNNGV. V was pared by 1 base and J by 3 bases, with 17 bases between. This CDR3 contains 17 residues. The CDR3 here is CASSLVQPGGITDTQYF. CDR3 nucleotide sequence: TGTGCCAGCAGCTTAGTCCAGCCGGGCGGAATAACAGATACGCAGTATTTT.

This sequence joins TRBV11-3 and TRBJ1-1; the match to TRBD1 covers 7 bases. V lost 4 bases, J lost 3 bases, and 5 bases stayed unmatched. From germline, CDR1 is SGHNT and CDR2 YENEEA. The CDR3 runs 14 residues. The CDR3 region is CASSSTGQDTEAFF. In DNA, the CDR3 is TGTGCCAGCAGCTCAACAGGACAGGACACTGAAGCTTTCTTT. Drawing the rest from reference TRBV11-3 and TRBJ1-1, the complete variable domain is EAGVVQSPRYKIIEKKQPVAFWCNPISGHNTLYWYLQNLGQGPELLIRYENEEAVDDSQLPKDRFSAERLKGVDSTLKIQPAELGDSAVYLCASSSTGQDTEAFFGQGTRLTVV.

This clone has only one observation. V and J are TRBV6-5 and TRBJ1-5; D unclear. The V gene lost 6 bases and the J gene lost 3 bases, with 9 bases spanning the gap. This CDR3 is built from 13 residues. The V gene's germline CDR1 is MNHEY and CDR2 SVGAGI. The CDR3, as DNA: TGTGCCAGCAGCTTAGGACCCAATCAGCCCCAGCATTTT. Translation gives CASSLGPNQPQHF.

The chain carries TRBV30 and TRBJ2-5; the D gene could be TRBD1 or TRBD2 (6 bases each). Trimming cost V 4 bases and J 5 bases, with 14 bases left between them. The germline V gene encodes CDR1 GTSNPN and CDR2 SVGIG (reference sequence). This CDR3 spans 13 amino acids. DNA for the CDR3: TGTGCCTGGAACCCGGGGGCTGGGGAGACCCAGTACTTC. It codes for CAWNPGAGETQYF.

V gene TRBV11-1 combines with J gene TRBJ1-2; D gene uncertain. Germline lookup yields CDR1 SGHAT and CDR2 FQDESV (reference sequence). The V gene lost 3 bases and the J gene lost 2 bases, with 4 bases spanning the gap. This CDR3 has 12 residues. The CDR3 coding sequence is TGTGCCAGCAGCTTGGACAACTATGGCTACACCTTC. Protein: CASSLDNYGYTF. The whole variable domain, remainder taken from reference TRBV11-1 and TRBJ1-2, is EAEVAQSPRYKITEKSQAVAFWCDPISGHATLYWYRQILGQGPELLVQFQDESVVDDSQLPKDRFSAERLKGVDSTLKIQPAELGDSAMYLCASSLDNYGYTFGSGTRLTVV.

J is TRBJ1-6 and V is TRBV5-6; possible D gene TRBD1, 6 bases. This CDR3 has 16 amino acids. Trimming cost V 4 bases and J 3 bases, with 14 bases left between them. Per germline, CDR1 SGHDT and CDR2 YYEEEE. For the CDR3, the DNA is TGTGCCAGCAGCCTAGGGGGGGAGCACTATAATTCACCCCTCCACTTT. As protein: CASSLGGEHYNSPLHF.

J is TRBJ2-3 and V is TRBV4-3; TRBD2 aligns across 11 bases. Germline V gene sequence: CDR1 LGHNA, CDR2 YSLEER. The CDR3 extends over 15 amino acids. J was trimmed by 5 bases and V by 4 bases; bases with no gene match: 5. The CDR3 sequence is CASSPTLAGGDTQYF. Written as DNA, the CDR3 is TGCGCCAGCAGCCCCACTCTAGCGGGGGGAGATACGCAGTATTTT.

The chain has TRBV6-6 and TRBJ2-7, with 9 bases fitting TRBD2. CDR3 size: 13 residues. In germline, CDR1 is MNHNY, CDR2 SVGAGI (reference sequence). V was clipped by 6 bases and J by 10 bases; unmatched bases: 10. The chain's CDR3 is CASSLGAGGPQYF. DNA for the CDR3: TGTGCCAGCAGCCTTGGAGCGGGAGGACCCCAGTACTTC.

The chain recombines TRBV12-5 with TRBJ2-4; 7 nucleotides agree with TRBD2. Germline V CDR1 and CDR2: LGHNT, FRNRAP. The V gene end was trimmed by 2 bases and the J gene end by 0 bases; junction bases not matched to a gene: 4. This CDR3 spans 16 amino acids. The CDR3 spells CASGLLGGGAKNIQYF. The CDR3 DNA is TGTGCTAGTGGTTTGCTTGGCGGGGGAGCCAAAAACATTCAGTACTTC.

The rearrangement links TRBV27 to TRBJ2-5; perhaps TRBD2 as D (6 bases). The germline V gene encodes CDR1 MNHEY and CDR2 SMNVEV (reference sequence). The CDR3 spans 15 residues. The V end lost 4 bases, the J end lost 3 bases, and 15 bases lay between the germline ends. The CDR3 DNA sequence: TGTGCCAGCAGTTCTCCTCCGGGAGATGAAGAGACCCAGTACTTC. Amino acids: CASSSPPGDEETQYF.

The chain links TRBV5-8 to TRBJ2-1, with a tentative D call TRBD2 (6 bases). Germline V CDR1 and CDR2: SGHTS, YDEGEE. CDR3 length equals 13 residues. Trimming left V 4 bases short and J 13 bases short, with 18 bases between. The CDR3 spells CASSNGLSMRQFF. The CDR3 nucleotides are TGTGCCAGCAGCAACGGACTATCAATGAGACAGTTCTTC.

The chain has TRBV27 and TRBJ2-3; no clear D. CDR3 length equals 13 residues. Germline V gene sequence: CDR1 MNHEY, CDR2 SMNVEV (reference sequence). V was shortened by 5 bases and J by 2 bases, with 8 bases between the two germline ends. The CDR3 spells CASSTRDTDTQYF. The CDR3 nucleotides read TGTGCCAGCAGTACAAGGGACACAGATACGCAGTATTTT.

The CDR3 sequence is CASNPTTVMNTEAFF. DNA for the CDR3: TGTGCCAGCAACCCTACGACAGTTATGAACACTGAAGCTTTCTTT. This rearrangement joins TRBV6-4 to TRBJ1-1; weak D call: TRBD1 (5 bases). The CDR3 has 15 amino acids. Deletions cut 7 bases from V and 0 bases from J, with 15 bases between. The V gene's germline CDR1 is MRHNA and CDR2 SNTAGT.

CDR3 sequence reads: CAWSVMYAGEPQHF. The CDR3 coding sequence is TGTGCCTGGAGTGTGATGTACGCCGGGGAGCCCCAGCATTTT. The genes are TRBV30 and TRBJ1-5; D is ambiguous. Germline CDR1 is GTSNPN and CDR2 is SVGIG (reference sequence). V lost 0 bases, J lost 8 bases, and 14 bases lay in between. CDR3 length: 14 residues.